The source of this TCR beta chain is a study of CD8 T cells in Susac syndrome. RNA was extracted with the RNeasy kit, and a quantity of roughly 0.5 to 1 ug was reverse transcribed using random hexamers. TCRdb reanalysed the immunoSEQ multiplex PCR reads using MiXCR and keeps one entry per CDR3 protein. Among some 77,000 distinct CDR3 sequences listed, approximately 94% were seen once. Diagnostic criteria for definite or probable disease, in their recently defined form, were met by the patients with Susac syndrome. The CD8+ and CD4+ T cells were isolated magnetically using a negative isolation approach, whereas the TEMRA cells were enriched by FACS. Germline loops: CDR1 SGHTA, CDR2 FQGNSA. Trimming removed 4 bases from V and 0 bases from J, with 13 bases in between. The CDR3 has 16 amino acids.

The V and J genes are TRBV7-2 and TRBJ1-3; D is perhaps TRBD1 (6 bases). This TCR came from a human donor with Susac syndrome. What was sequenced was CD4+ T cells from PBMCs. CDR3 sequence (DNA): TGTGCCAGCAGCTATGGGACACTTGGCTCTGGAAACACCATATATTTT. This codes for CASSYGTLGSGNTIYF.